These 2 T cell receptor beta chains were all obtained from the same sample, sequenced in a study of CD8 T cells in Susac syndrome. RNA totalling about 0.5 to 1 ug underwent reverse transcription with random hexamers. In TCRdb, the immunoSEQ multiplex PCR reads were re-called with MiXCR into one record per CDR3 protein. The sample yields about 200,000 distinct CDR3 sequences, 90% to 95% seen once. Sequencing was performed on CD4+ T cells from PBMCs. All receptors derive from a human donor with multiple sclerosis.

This clonotype came up once. In DNA, the CDR3 is TGCAGTGCTCCCCTAGCGGGAGGAAGTTTCTTC. It is translated as CSAPLAGGSFF. The V call is TRBV20-1, the J call TRBJ2-1; TRBD2 aligns across 11 bases. Germline V gene sequence: CDR1 DFQATT, CDR2 SNEGSKA (reference sequence). V gave up 5 bases and J gave up 16 bases; unmatched junction bases: 7. The CDR3 has 11 amino acids.

The V gene is TRBV29-1, the J gene TRBJ2-5; TRBD2 matches at 10 bases. This CDR3 has 13 residues. The germline CDR1 and CDR2 sequences are SQVTM and ANQGSEA. The V segment lost 5 bases and the J segment 5 bases; nucleotides outside the gene matches: 5. CDR3 region: CSVPSGGFETQYF. The CDR3, as DNA: TGCAGCGTTCCTAGCGGGGGATTCGAGACCCAGTACTTC.